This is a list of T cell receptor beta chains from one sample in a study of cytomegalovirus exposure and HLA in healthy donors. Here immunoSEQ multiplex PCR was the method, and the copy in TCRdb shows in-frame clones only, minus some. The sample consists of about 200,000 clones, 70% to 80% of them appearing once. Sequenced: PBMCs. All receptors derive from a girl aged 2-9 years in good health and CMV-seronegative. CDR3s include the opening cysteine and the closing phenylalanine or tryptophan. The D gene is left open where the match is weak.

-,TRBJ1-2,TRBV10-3,CAISPGTSYGYTF
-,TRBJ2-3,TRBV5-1,CASSPERASTDTQYF
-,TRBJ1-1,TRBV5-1,CASSVGGLVDTEAFF
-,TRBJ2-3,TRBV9,CASSVQGTDTQYF
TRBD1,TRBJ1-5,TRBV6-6,CASSRQGDQPQHF
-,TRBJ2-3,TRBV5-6,CASSKYRATDTQYF
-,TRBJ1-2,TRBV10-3,CAISAGNYGYTF
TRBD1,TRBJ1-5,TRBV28,CASSPLDRGNQPQHF
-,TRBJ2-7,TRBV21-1,CASSRDSSGRVSEQYF
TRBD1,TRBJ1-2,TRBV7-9,CASSPPGQLSGYTF
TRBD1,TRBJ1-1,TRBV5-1,CASSLSLPISGTGKGRTEAFF
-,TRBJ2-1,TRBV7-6,CASSNRQHNEQFF
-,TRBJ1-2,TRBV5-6,CASRPTTGLANYGYTF
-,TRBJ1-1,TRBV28,CASSLWATSNTEAFF
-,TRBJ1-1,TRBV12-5,CASGFPDTEAFF
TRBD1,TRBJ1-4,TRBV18,CASSPQGANEKLFF
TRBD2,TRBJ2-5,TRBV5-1,CASRLGTREGETQYF
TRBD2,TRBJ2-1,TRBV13,CASSLGGLAGDGGEQFF
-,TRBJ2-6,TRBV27,CASSFVESGANVLTF
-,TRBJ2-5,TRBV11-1,CASSLGPRQETQYF
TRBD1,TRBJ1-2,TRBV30,CAWSVRDSDLRAGYTF
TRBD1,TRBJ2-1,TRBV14,CASSQRQGVNNEQFF
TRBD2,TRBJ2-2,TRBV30,CAWSGLARSGGLFF
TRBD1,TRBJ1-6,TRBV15,CATSREWRVGTDGSPLHF